The clone carrying this T cell receptor (beta chain) turned up a few times. Its antigen is not identified. This sample is drawn from a study of T-cell reconstitution after alpha-beta-depleted transplantation in children. Study results and caveats: Reports say that about two months after transplant, the alpha-beta T cells came out of several hundred graft clones that had expanded.

The ends were cut back, 3 bases at V and 7 bases at J, with 12 bases in the middle. The CDR3 totals 13 residues. As it was prepared, the TCRbeta library received unique molecular identifiers. MiXCR was run by TCRdb on the PCR reads, yielding one entry per CDR3 protein. Found here are just over 950,000 distinct CDR3 sequences, about 30% of them singletons; the top ten hold more than 25%. This receptor was taken from a boy in the first two years of life who had a stem cell transplant for SCID, so the T cells may come from the graft donor. This chain uses TRBV12-3 or TRBV12-4 with TRBJ2-5; D could derive from TRBD1 or TRBD2 (5 bases each). The material sequenced was PBMCs, mostly from graft donor cells, taken 360 days after TCRalphabeta/CD19-depleted stem cell transplant. The CDR3 region has the DNA TGTGCCAGCAGTTTCGGGACGGTAGGGACCCAGTACTTC. Translated: CASSFGTVGTQYF.